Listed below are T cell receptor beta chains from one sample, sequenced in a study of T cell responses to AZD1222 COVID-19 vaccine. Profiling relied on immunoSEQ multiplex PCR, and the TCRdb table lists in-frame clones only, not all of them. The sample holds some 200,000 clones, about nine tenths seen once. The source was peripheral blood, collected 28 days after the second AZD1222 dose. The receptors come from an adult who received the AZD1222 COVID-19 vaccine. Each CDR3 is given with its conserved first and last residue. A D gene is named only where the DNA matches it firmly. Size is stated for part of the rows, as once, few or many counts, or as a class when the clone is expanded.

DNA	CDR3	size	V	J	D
TGCGCCAGCAGCCACGGACAGGGGGAGCAAGAGACCCAGTACTTC	CASSHGQGEQETQYF	-	TRBV4-3	TRBJ2-5	TRBD1
TGTGCCAGCAGTTTGCCTGGGAGAGGCGACACTGAAGCTTTCTTT	CASSLPGRGDTEAFF	-	TRBV28	TRBJ1-1	-
TGTGCCAGCAGTGGAAGCGGACGGATATTACAAGGGACCCAGTACTTC	CASSGSGRILQGTQYF	-	TRBV7-2	TRBJ2-5	-
TGTGCCAGCAGTGGAGACATTGCGATCTACGAGCAGTACTTC	CASSGDIAIYEQYF	-	TRBV2	TRBJ2-7	-
TGTGCCAGCAGTCCTGGGGACAGCTTTGGCTACACCTTC	CASSPGDSFGYTF	once	TRBV28	TRBJ1-2	TRBD1
TGTGCCAGCAGATACGATACCGGGACTAGGACCCTGAATGAGCAGTTCTTC	CASRYDTGTRTLNEQFF	-	TRBV28	TRBJ2-1	TRBD2
TGTGCCAGTAGTCCGCGGGACAGGGGGAAAGTCCAAGAGACCCAGTACTTC	CASSPRDRGKVQETQYF	-	TRBV19	TRBJ2-5	TRBD1
TGTGCCAGCAGCTCAAGTAGGGTAGAAGGCTACACCTTC	CASSSSRVEGYTF	-	TRBV9	TRBJ1-2	-
TGCGCCAGCAGCTATGGGAACCGCGGGAGCTCCTACGAGCAGTACTTC	CASSYGNRGSSYEQYF	-	TRBV5-1	TRBJ2-7	TRBD2
TGCGCCAGCAGCTTGGATGGGGGGGCCACTGAAGCTTTCTTT	CASSLDGGATEAFF	-	TRBV5-1	TRBJ1-1	-
TGTGCCAGCAGTGTGCAGGGGGAGACCGGGGAGCTGTTTTTT	CASSVQGETGELFF	-	TRBV6-4	TRBJ2-2	TRBD1
TGTGCCAGCAGCGCGCCGACTCCGGGACTAGCGGGAGGGCCGCAGTTCTTC	CASSAPTPGLAGGPQFF	-	TRBV9	TRBJ2-1	TRBD2
TGTGCCGGGAGGCTAGGACCGGGACAGACCGTATCTGGGGCCAACGTCCTGACTTTC	CAGRLGPGQTVSGANVLTF	-	TRBV30	TRBJ2-6	-
TGTGCCTGGAGGAGCGGGCCTTACGGCGATACGCAGTATTTT	CAWRSGPYGDTQYF	-	TRBV30	TRBJ2-3	-
TGTGCCAGCAGCCCGCGGGCCCAGGGGGGCACCGGGGAGCTGTTTTTT	CASSPRAQGGTGELFF	-	TRBV3-1/TRBV3-2	TRBJ2-2	-
TGCGCCAGCAGCTTCCCGAACAATGAGCAGTTCTTC	CASSFPNNEQFF	-	TRBV5-1	TRBJ2-1	-
TGTGCCAGCAGCAGGACCGGGACAGGGGTTGTGAGCACTGAAGCTTTCTTT	CASSRTGTGVVSTEAFF	-	TRBV21-1	TRBJ1-1	-
TGTGCCACCAGTGACTCGCACGGCAATGAGCAGTTCTTC	CATSDSHGNEQFF	-	TRBV24-1	TRBJ2-1	-
TGTGCCAGCAGCTTAGACGCCACGGAGAGAACGGGCGGGGAGCTGTTTTTT	CASSLDATERTGGELFF	-	TRBV11-2	TRBJ2-2	-
TGTGCCAGCAGCTTAGTTCCTTTGGTGGGCCAGCATTTT	CASSLVPLVGQHF	-	TRBV7-2	TRBJ1-5	-
TGTGCCATCAGTGATTCAGCTTTGGGCGGTGAAAAACTGTTTTTT	CAISDSALGGEKLFF	few	TRBV10-3	TRBJ1-4	-
TGTGCTAGTGCCGCCCCTGGGAATGAGCAGTACTTC	CASAAPGNEQYF	-	TRBV12-5	TRBJ2-7	-
TGTGCCAGCAGTGGCCATTACGATACGCAGTATTTT	CASSGHYDTQYF	-	TRBV25-1	TRBJ2-3	-
TGTGCCAGCAGTGAAGTCACCAGCGGGGCCTACGAGCAGTACTTC	CASSEVTSGAYEQYF	-	TRBV6-1	TRBJ2-7	TRBD2
TGTGCCATCAGTGACCTAGTAAAGGGAGGTCCCTACGAGCAGTACTTC	CAISDLVKGGPYEQYF	-	TRBV10-3	TRBJ2-7	-
TGTGCCAGCAGATTCCCTACGACTGTGGATGAAAAACTGTTTTTT	CASRFPTTVDEKLFF	-	TRBV2	TRBJ1-4	-
TGTGCCAGCAGCTACCAACTACCCACTGAAGCTTTCTTT	CASSYQLPTEAFF	-	TRBV11-2	TRBJ1-1	-
TGTGCCAGCAGCTTAGGTCGGGCCTTGATCTATAATTCACCCCTCCACTTT	CASSLGRALIYNSPLHF	-	TRBV11-2	TRBJ1-6	-
TGCAGCGCTTTAGGGGGCCGGACAGATACGCAGTATTTT	CSALGGRTDTQYF	-	TRBV29-1	TRBJ2-3	TRBD1
TGCGCCAGCAGCCCGGGACACGGCTCGTTGGATGGCTACACCTTC	CASSPGHGSLDGYTF	-	TRBV4-1	TRBJ1-2	-
TGTGCCAGCAGCGTAGGACTAGCGGGCTACAATGAGCAGTTCTTC	CASSVGLAGYNEQFF	-	TRBV9	TRBJ2-1	TRBD2
TGTGCCAGCAGCCAATCGGGAGCCGCAAACATTCAGTACTTC	CASSQSGAANIQYF	once	TRBV14	TRBJ2-4	-
TGTGCCACCTCGGGCTCAGGGACGAGGCTGAACACTGAAGCTTTCTTT	CATSGSGTRLNTEAFF	-	TRBV2	TRBJ1-1	-
TGTGCCAGCAGTGCACTCCCGGGACTAGCGGGAGCTAGTACGCAGTATTTT	CASSALPGLAGASTQYF	-	TRBV27	TRBJ2-3	TRBD2
TGTGCCAGCAGCCCCATGGGGATTACCAATGAGCAGTTCTTC	CASSPMGITNEQFF	-	TRBV11-1	TRBJ2-1	-
TGTGCTAGTGGTTTGTCAAAATACTATGGCTACACCTTC	CASGLSKYYGYTF	-	TRBV12-5	TRBJ1-2	-
TGCGCCAGCAGGGGGATAAGGTTT	CASRGIRF	-	TRBV23-1	TRBJ1-6	-
TGTGCCAGCAGCCAAGATCAAACCCCTAGCGGGAGCACTGCCTCCTACAATGAGCAGTTCTTC	CASSQDQTPSGSTASYNEQFF	-	TRBV4-2	TRBJ2-1	TRBD2
TGTGCCAGCACCCGCAGGACGGCCAACACTGAAGCTTTCTTT	CASTRRTANTEAFF	-	TRBV5-5	TRBJ1-1	-
TGTGCCAGCGGTCTAGCGGCGTACAATGAGCAGTTCTTC	CASGLAAYNEQFF	-	TRBV27	TRBJ2-1	TRBD2
TGTGCCAGCAGCCCCTCAAGAGCAGGCCGCACGGATGAAAAACTGTTTTTT	CASSPSRAGRTDEKLFF	-	TRBV7-9	TRBJ1-4	-
TGCGCCAGCAGTCAATCGAGGCGGGGCCCCTCCTACGAGCAGTACTTC	CASSQSRRGPSYEQYF	-	TRBV23-1	TRBJ2-7	-
TGTGCCAGCACCCCGCAATCCAATGAGCAGTTCTTC	CASTPQSNEQFF	-	TRBV11-1	TRBJ2-1	-
TGTGCCAGCAGTTACCCTCTCCGACAGGGGGCATGGTCACCCCTCCACTTT	CASSYPLRQGAWSPLHF	-	TRBV27	TRBJ1-6	TRBD1
TGTGCTAGTGCCTTAAGACAGGGGAAACAGTTCTTC	CASALRQGKQFF	-	TRBV12-5	TRBJ2-1	TRBD1
TGTGCCAGCAGCGTGGCCAGCGGGGCCCTTAACCAAGAGACCCAGTACTTC	CASSVASGALNQETQYF	once	TRBV9	TRBJ2-5	TRBD2
TGTGCCACCCGGGGTGGGCCCGGGGAGCTGTTTTTT	CATRGGPGELFF	-	TRBV5-4	TRBJ2-2	-
TGTGCCAGCAGCTTCTCCGGGGGCTACAATGAGCAGTTCTTC	CASSFSGGYNEQFF	-	TRBV7-8	TRBJ2-1	-
TGCGCCAGCAGCTTGTGGCTTGGGGGACAGGGCGATTCACCCCTCCACTTT	CASSLWLGGQGDSPLHF	-	TRBV5-1	TRBJ1-6	TRBD1